The entry below describes one TCR beta chain. This record comes from a study of blood T cell repertoires in COVID-19. As for the study in general: Sample material is recorded as cDNA or gDNA derived from T cells, B-cell-depleted T cells, or PBMCs.

V shed 5 bases and J shed 0 bases, with 10 bases lying between them. This CDR3 comprises 13 residues. The germline gives CDR1 SQVTM, CDR2 ANQGSEA. Sequencing was performed with immunoSEQ multiplex PCR; in TCRdb, only in-frame clones are kept and a portion is missing. The table shows more than 150,000 clones, with roughly 86% occurring only once. This clonotype originated in a man aged 18-30 years with acute or convalescent COVID-19. The chain employs TRBV29-1 and TRBJ1-2; TRBD1 is a possible D gene (5 bases). Sequencing was performed on peripheral blood. The CDR3 nucleotides are TGCAGCGTTAGGAGGGGAACTAACTATGGCTACACCTTC. Its protein product is CSVRRGTNYGYTF. The full variable domain, with the rest looked up from reference TRBV29-1 and TRBJ1-2, is SAVISQKPSRDICQRGTSLTIQCQVDSQVTMMFWYRQQPGQSLTLIATANQGSEATYESGFVIDKFPISRPNLTFSTLTVSNMSPEDSSIYLCSVRRGTNYGYTFGSGTRLTVV.